The 24 T cell receptor beta chains presented below share a single source sample, sequenced in a study of shared clonotypes between healthy human individuals. This table comes from immunoSEQ multiplex PCR, and its TCRdb copy is limited to in-frame clones, with some not included. The sample holds 2 million to 3 million clones, approximately 94% seen once. Input material: naive CD4+ T cells from PBMCs. Subset specified: CD45RA+ positively selected. These receptors all come from a man between 18 and 35 years old in good health. Some clones in this sample may be carry-over from other donors' samples.

This chain's CDR3 is CASSQDQGVLGYEQYF. Written as DNA, the CDR3 is TGCGCCAGCAGCCAAGATCAAGGCGTGTTAGGGTACGAGCAGTACTTC. The genes are TRBV4-1 and TRBJ2-7; D is uncertain. The CDR3 contains 16 residues. Trimming took off 0 bases at V and 4 bases at J, with 16 bases between the two ends. CDR1 is MGHRA, CDR2 YSYEKL, per germline.

As for this clone: Other DNA sequences in the sample encode the same CDR3. J is TRBJ2-3 and V is TRBV2; D is uncertain. Trimming removed 1 base at V and 3 bases at J, with 2 bases between. Germline V gene lookup returns CDR1 SNHLY and CDR2 FYNNEI. The CDR3 contains 12 residues. The CDR3 here is CASSEGTDTQYF. DNA for the CDR3: TGTGCCAGCAGTGAAGGTACAGATACGCAGTATTTT.

This clone was picked up a small number of times. The rearrangement links TRBV7-9 to TRBJ1-1; D unresolved. The V end was cut by 0 bases, the J end by 1 base, with 9 bases between. The CDR3 loop spans 15 amino acids. From germline, CDR1 is SEHNR and CDR2 FQNEAQ (reference sequence). The CDR3 nucleotides read TGTGCCAGCAGCTTAGCGGGAGGGAAGAACACTGAAGCTTTCTTT. Translation: CASSLAGGKNTEAFF.

V is TRBV11-3 and J is TRBJ1-3; D ambiguous. Trimming pared 5 bases from V and 3 bases from J, leaving 11 bases between. Germline V CDR1 and CDR2: SGHNT, YENEEA. This CDR3 is built from 14 residues. The DNA for the CDR3 is TGTGCCAGCAGCCCTGATCCTAGTGGAAACACCATATATTTT. It encodes CASSPDPSGNTIYF.

The rearrangement joins TRBV5-1 to TRBJ2-7; D remains unclear. The germline V and J ends were trimmed by 4 bases and 2 bases, with 13 bases remaining between them. The CDR3 loop spans 14 amino acids. Germline V gives CDR1 SGHRS, CDR2 YFSETQ. This chain's CDR3 is CASSGPGSPYEQYF. DNA of the CDR3: TGCGCCAGCAGCGGTCCAGGCTCCCCCTACGAGCAGTACTTC.

This clone was detected a few times. The rearrangement uses TRBV5-1 and TRBJ1-1; a weak D match, TRBD1 (5 bases). Germline CDR1 reads SGHRS; CDR2 reads YFSETQ. V was pared by 0 bases and J by 3 bases, with 9 bases between. The CDR3 is 14 amino acids. The CDR3: CASSLVQEDTEAFF. CDR3 sequence (DNA): TGCGCCAGCAGCTTGGTACAGGAGGACACTGAAGCTTTCTTT.

This chain connects TRBV2 to TRBJ2-7; D may be TRBD2 (6 bases). With 6 bases removed from V and 7 bases from J, the gap between germline ends came to 13 bases. The CDR3 consists of 12 residues. Germline V gene lookup returns CDR1 SNHLY and CDR2 FYNNEI. CDR3 in amino acids: CASSGRDWEQYF. DNA of the CDR3: TGTGCCAGCAGCGGCCGGGACTGGGAGCAGTACTTC.

The rearrangement uses TRBV25-1 and TRBJ2-3; 7 nucleotides align to TRBD2. From germline, CDR1 is MGHDK and CDR2 SYGVNS. V lost 4 bases, J lost 6 bases, and 7 bases stayed unmatched. The CDR3 totals 14 residues. Written as DNA, the CDR3 is TGTGCCAGCAGTGTGCGGGAGCACGCGGATACGCAGTATTTT. Translating gives CASSVREHADTQYF. The entire variable domain, with the rest obtained from reference TRBV25-1 and TRBJ2-3, is as follows: EADIYQTPRYLVIGTGKKITLECSQTMGHDKMYWYQQDPGMELHLIHYSYGVNSTEKGDLSSESTVSRIRTEHFPLTLESARPSHTSQYLCASSVREHADTQYFGPGTRLTVL.

This chain connects TRBV28 to TRBJ2-2, with D uncertain. V lost 9 bases, J lost 1 base, and 6 bases lay in between. Germline V gives CDR1 MDHEN, CDR2 SYDVKM. The length of the CDR3 is 12 residues. This CDR3 reads CASQRNTGELFF. The CDR3 DNA reads TGTGCCAGTCAACGGAACACCGGGGAGCTGTTTTTT.

Note on this clone: The sample carries other DNA sequences with the same CDR3. The rearrangement uses TRBV28 and TRBJ1-1; possibly TRBD1 for D (6 bases). The CDR3 runs to 14 residues. The V and J ends lost 7 bases and 1 base respectively, with 13 bases between them. CDR1 is MDHEN, CDR2 SYDVKM, per germline. The DNA for the CDR3 is TGTGCCAGCACCTCTCCGGGGGCGAACACTGAAGCTTTCTTT. The encoded protein is CASTSPGANTEAFF.

This sequence joins TRBV19 and TRBJ2-3, with 9 bases that match TRBD2. The length of the CDR3 is 14 residues. From germline, CDR1 is LNHDA and CDR2 SQIVND (reference sequence). V lost 7 bases to trimming and J lost 2 bases; unmatched junction nucleotides: 4. CDR3 amino acids: CASKREVNTDTQYF. CDR3 DNA: TGTGCCAGTAAGCGGGAGGTGAACACAGATACGCAGTATTTT. The complete variable domain, with remaining parts taken from reference TRBV19 and TRBJ2-3, reads DGGITQSPKYLFRKEGQNVTLSCEQNLNHDAMYWYRQDPGQGLRLIYYSQIVNDFQKGDIAEGYSVSREKKESFPLTVTSAQKNPTAFYLCASKREVNTDTQYFGPGTRLTVL.

V and J are TRBV7-9 and TRBJ1-4; TRBD1 might be the D (5 bases). CDR1 SEHNR and CDR2 FQNEAQ come from the germline V gene (reference sequence). The CDR3 sequence is 14 residues long. Trimming pared 2 bases from V and 6 bases from J, leaving 10 bases between. CDR3 loop: CASSLWGRDEKLFF. CDR3 nucleotide sequence: TGTGCCAGCAGCTTATGGGGGAGGGATGAAAAACTGTTTTTT.

The V gene is TRBV30, the J gene TRBJ2-5; 9 bases map to TRBD2. The CDR3 loop spans 15 amino acids. Per the germline V gene, CDR1 is GTSNPN and CDR2 is SVGIG (reference sequence). V shed 8 bases and J 4 bases; nucleotides not matched to a gene: 14. The CDR3 is CAGRPTAGGGETQYF. CDR3 nucleotide sequence: TGTGCCGGTAGACCAACCGCGGGGGGGGGAGAGACCCAGTACTTC. Based on the CDR3 plus reference TRBV30 and TRBJ2-5, the full variable domain is SQTIHQWPATLVQPVGSPLSLECTVEGTSNPNLYWYRQAAGRGLQLLFYSVGIGQISSEVPQNLSASRPQDRQFILSSKKLLLSDSGFYLCAGRPTAGGGETQYFGPGTRLLVL.

The gene calls are TRBV7-8 and TRBJ2-1, with D tentatively TRBD1 or TRBD2 (5 bases each). Germline CDR1 is SGHVS and CDR2 is FQNEAQ. The CDR3 contains 15 residues. V was trimmed by 5 bases and J by 2 bases, leaving 13 bases between them. CDR3 protein: CASSRIRDPYNEQFF. The CDR3 DNA reads as TGTGCCAGCAGCCGAATTAGGGACCCCTACAATGAGCAGTTCTTC.

This clone was observed once. A read error may produce the germline difference seen at one junction end. DNA of the CDR3: TGTGCCACCAGCAGAGTTCAGCTTCTCACAGATATGCAGTATTTT. Its protein product is CATSRVQLLTDMQYF. The J gene is TRBJ2-3, the V gene TRBV15; D remains unclear. The CDR3 consists of 15 residues. CDR1 is LNHNV and CDR2 is YYDKDF in the germline V gene (reference sequence).

V usage is TRBV29-1 and J usage is TRBJ2-5; 10 nucleotides agree with TRBD2. CDR1 and CDR2 from the germline V gene are SQVTM and ANQGSEA. V was clipped by 2 bases and J by 5 bases; unmatched bases: 5. This CDR3 region has 14 residues. The DNA of the CDR3 is TGCAGCGTTGAACTAGCGGGAGTGGGGGAGACCCAGTACTTC. Amino acid sequence: CSVELAGVGETQYF.

This chain links TRBV27 with TRBJ2-7; 9 bases map to TRBD1. After removal of 4 bases from V and 4 bases from J, the junction contained 8 bases not matched to a gene. This CDR3 contains 15 residues. The germline CDR1 and CDR2 sequences are MNHEY and SMNVEV (reference sequence). Here the CDR3 DNA reads TGTGCCAGCAGTTACAGGACAGGGGACCCATACGAGCAGTACTTC. It codes for CASSYRTGDPYEQYF.

This sequence joins TRBV29-1 and TRBJ1-1, with no clear D. The CDR3 runs 13 residues. V was cut by 7 bases and J by 0 bases, with 12 bases left in between. CDR1 and CDR2 from the germline V gene are SQVTM and ANQGSEA. The CDR3 region has the DNA TGCAGCGCAAGGGTGTACATGAACACTGAAGCTTTCTTT. Translated: CSARVYMNTEAFF.

This clone was counted once. This sample also contains other DNA sequences that code for the same CDR3. The gene calls are TRBV5-4 and TRBJ2-1; D uncertain. V lost 6 bases and J lost 0, with 7 bases in between. Germline CDR1 SGHNT, CDR2 YYREEE (reference sequence). This CDR3 has 13 residues. This CDR3 reads CASTLDSYNEQFF. The CDR3 coding sequence is TGTGCCAGCACTTTGGACTCCTACAATGAGCAGTTCTTC.

This chain connects TRBV19 to TRBJ1-2; D unclear. The V end was cut by 6 bases, the J end by 4 bases, with 12 bases between. The CDR3 is made up of 13 amino acids. Germline loops: CDR1 LNHDA, CDR2 SQIVND (reference sequence). The CDR3 here is CASSFPAVYGYTF. CDR3 coding DNA: TGTGCCAGTAGCTTCCCGGCGGTCTATGGCTACACCTTC.

In regard to this clone: This CDR3 is also generated by other DNA sequences in the sample. V is TRBV5-1 and J is TRBJ2-3, with 7 positions matching TRBD2. Per germline, CDR1 SGHRS and CDR2 YFSETQ. Trimming cost V 0 bases and J 1 base; bases outside gene matches: 2. This CDR3 spans 15 amino acids. The CDR3 nucleotides read TGCGCCAGCAGCTTGGGCGGGAGCGGCACAGATACGCAGTATTTT. This translates into CASSLGGSGTDTQYF.

The chain carries TRBV25-1 and TRBJ1-3; 8 nucleotides agree with TRBD1. Per germline, CDR1 MGHDK and CDR2 SYGVNS. CDR3 length: 14 residues. Germline trimming cut 7 bases from V and 4 bases from J; bases unmatched to any gene: 6. CDR3 sequence reads: CASTPGTGGNTIYF. As DNA, the CDR3 is TGTGCCAGCACCCCCGGGACAGGCGGAAACACCATATATTTT.

This CDR3 is CASSQGAPRGYGYTF. The DNA of the CDR3 is TGTGCCAGCTCACAGGGGGCGCCCCGTGGCTATGGCTACACCTTC. The chain is built from TRBV6-1 and TRBJ1-2, with TRBD1 matching 9 bases. The V and J ends lost 8 bases and 4 bases, in that order; junction bases with no gene match: 11. This CDR3 is built from 15 residues. Germline-derived CDR1 and CDR2 are MNHNS and SASEGT.

The chain is built from TRBV5-5 and TRBJ2-7, with 10 bases that match TRBD2. This CDR3 has 16 amino acids. The germline V gene encodes CDR1 SGHKS and CDR2 YYEKEE (reference sequence). Unmatched junction bases numbered 10, after V lost 2 bases and J lost 5 bases. This CDR3 is CASSFGASGRINEQYF. CDR3 DNA: TGTGCCAGCAGCTTTGGGGCTAGCGGGAGAATCAACGAGCAGTACTTC.